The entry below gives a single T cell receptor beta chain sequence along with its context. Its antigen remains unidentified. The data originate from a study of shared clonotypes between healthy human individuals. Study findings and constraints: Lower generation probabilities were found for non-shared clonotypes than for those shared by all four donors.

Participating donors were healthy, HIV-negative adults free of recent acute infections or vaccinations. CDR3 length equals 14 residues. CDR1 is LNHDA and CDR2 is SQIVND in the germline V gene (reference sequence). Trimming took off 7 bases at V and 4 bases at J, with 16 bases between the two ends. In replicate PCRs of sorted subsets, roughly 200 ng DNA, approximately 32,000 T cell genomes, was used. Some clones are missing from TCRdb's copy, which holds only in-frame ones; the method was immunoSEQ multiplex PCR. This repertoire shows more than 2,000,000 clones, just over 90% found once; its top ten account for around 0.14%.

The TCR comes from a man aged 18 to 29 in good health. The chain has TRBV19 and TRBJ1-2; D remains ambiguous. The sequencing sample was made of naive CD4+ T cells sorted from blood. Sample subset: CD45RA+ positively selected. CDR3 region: CASKDLYSAYGYTF. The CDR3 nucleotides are TGTGCCAGTAAGGACCTCTATTCGGCCTATGGCTACACCTTC.